This TCR beta chain was sequenced in a study of post-analysis software for immune sequencing data. At the level of the study: Recorded subtypes: relapsing-remitting, secondary progressive, progressive-relapsing; some patients unannotated. General study results and limits: Versus controls, multiple sclerosis patients showed significantly lower diversity (normalized Chao1). The F measure placed samples prepared in the same batch into strongly shared clusters. There were several TRBV segments more frequent in patients than controls, and TRBV5-6, TRBV5-1 and TRBV20-1 were among them.

This CDR3 contains 16 residues. V trimming: 1 base; J trimming: 2 bases; junction bases outside the gene matches: 7. Germline CDR1 LGHNA, CDR2 YSLEER. This clonotype was recorded at least ten times. Its target is not known. The TCR beta cDNA libraries carried unique molecular identifiers. T cells, about 0.95 to 11 million of them, yielded 500,000 to 600,000 cDNA molecules. TCRdb reanalysed the PCR reads using MiXCR and keeps one entry per CDR3 protein. The sample carries hundreds of thousands of distinct CDR3 sequences, roughly 27% recorded once. Sequenced material: blood. The receptor's source is a girl between 10 and 17 years old with multiple sclerosis. The rearrangement uses TRBV4-3 and TRBJ1-2; 7 bases match TRBD1. The CDR3 loop reads CASSQGVGQANYGYTF. The CDR3 DNA sequence: TGCGCCAGCAGCCAAGGAGTCGGACAGGCCAACTATGGCTACACCTTC.